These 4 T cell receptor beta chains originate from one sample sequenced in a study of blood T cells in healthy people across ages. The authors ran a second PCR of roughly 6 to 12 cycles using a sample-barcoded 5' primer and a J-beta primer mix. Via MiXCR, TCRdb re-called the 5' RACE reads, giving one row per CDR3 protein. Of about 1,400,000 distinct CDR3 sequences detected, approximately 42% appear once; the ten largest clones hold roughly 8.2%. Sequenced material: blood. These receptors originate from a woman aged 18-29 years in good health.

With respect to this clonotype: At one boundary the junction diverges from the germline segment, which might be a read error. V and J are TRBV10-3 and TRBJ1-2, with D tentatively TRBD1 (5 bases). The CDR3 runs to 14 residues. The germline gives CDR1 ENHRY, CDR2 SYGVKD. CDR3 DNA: TGTGCCATCAGTGAGGGGACCTGGGATTGGGGCTGCACCTTC. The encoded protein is CAISEGTWDWGCTF.

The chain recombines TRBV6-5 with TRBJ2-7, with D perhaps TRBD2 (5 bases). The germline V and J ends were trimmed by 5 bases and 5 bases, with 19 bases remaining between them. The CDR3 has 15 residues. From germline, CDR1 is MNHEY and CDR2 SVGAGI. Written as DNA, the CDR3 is TGTGCCAGCAGTCCTCCGGGGAGTCGGTTTAACGAGCAGTACTTC. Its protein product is CASSPPGSRFNEQYF.

CDR3 region: CASSPPTRVNYGYTF. For the CDR3, the DNA is TGTGCCAGCAGCCCCCCGACGAGGGTGAACTATGGCTACACCTTC. The chain couples TRBV7-9 to TRBJ1-2; no reliable D call. The CDR3 is 15 residues long. V shed 5 bases and J shed 2 bases, with 15 bases lying between them. Per germline, CDR1 SEHNR and CDR2 FQNEAQ (reference sequence).

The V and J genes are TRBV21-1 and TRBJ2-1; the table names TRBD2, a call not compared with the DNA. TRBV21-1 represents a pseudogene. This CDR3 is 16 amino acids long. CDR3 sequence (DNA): TGTGCCAGCAGCAAGGGAGGGACTAGCACTTACAATGAGCAGTTCTTC. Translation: CASSKGGTSTYNEQFF.